This T cell receptor beta chain was obtained from a study of T cells in Graves' hyperthyroidism and ophthalmopathy. This clonotype came up a few times. Regions amplified from RNA transcripts were the TCR beta CDR3 regions. HTBI primers were used for first-round RT-PCR of the TCR CDR3. TCRdb reprocessed the multiplex PCR reads via MiXCR and lists one record per CDR3 protein. In the table there are a few hundred thousand distinct CDR3 sequences, approximately 15% of which are singletons. Germline V gene lookup returns CDR1 MDHEN and CDR2 SYDVKM. Deletions cut 6 bases from V and 0 bases from J, with 15 bases between. The CDR3 consists of 16 residues.

The sequenced material came from blood. This TCR derives from a woman aged 35 to 49 with Graves' ophthalmopathy. This chain connects TRBV28 to TRBJ1-5; no definite D call. CDR3 nucleotide sequence: TGTGCCAGCAGCTTCAGGAATTTTTATAGCAATCAGCCCCAGCATTTT. It translates to CASSFRNFYSNQPQHF.